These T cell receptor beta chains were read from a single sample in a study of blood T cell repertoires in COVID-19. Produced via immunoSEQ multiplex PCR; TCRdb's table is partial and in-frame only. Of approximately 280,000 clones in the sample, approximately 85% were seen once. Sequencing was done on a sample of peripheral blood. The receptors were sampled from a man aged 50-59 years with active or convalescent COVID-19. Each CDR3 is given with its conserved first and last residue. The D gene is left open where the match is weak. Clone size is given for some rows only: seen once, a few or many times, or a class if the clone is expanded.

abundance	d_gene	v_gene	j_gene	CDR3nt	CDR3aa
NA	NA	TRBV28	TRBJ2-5	TGTGCCAGCAGTTTCCCCGGGAAAAGAGTCCAACTCCACTTC	CASSFPGKRVQLHF
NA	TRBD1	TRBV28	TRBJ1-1	TGTGCCAGCAGTTTGCAGGGGGCCGGGGGGACTGAAGCTTTCTTT	CASSLQGAGGTEAFF
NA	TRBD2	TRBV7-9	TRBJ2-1	TGTGCCAGCAGCTCTCAGCGGGAGAAGAGCTACAATGAGCAGTTCTTC	CASSSQREKSYNEQFF
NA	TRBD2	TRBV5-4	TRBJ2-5	TGTGCCAGCTCTATAAGCGGGAGGGCGGAGGAGACCCAGTACTTC	CASSISGRAEETQYF
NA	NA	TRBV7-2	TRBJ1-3	TGTGCCAGCACCCCCAACTCTGGAAACACCATATATTTT	CASTPNSGNTIYF
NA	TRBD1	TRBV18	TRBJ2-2	TGTGCCAGCTTACACGACAGGGGCATGACCGGGGAGCTGTTTTTT	CASLHDRGMTGELFF
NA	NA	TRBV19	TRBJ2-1	TGTGCCAGTAGTTTTCGACGGGGAACCCGCTCCTACAATGAGCAGTTCTTC	CASSFRRGTRSYNEQFF
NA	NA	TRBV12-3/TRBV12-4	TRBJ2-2	TGTGCCAGCAGTTTACAGGGCGGGGAGCTGTTTTTT	CASSLQGGELFF
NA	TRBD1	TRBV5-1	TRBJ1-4	TGCGCCAGCAGCCCCGGGACAGGAAATGAAAAACTGTTTTTT	CASSPGTGNEKLFF
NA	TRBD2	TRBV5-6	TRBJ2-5	TGTGCCAGCAGCTTGGGACTAGCGGGAGGGCCCCAAGAGACCCAGTACTTC	CASSLGLAGGPQETQYF
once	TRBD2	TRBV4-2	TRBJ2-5	TGTGCCAGCAGCCCCAGGACTAGCGGTTCCCAAGAGACCCAGTACTTC	CASSPRTSGSQETQYF
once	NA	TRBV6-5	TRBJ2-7	TGTGCCAGCACCAATCACCAGGGTGTGCAGTACTTC	CASTNHQGVQYF
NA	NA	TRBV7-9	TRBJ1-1	TGTGCCAGCAGCTCCGGACAGAGCCTATGGACTGAAGCTTTCTTT	CASSSGQSLWTEAFF
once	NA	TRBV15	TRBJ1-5	TGTGCCACCAGCCACGGGACTCTAGCCAATCAGCCCCAGCATTTT	CATSHGTLANQPQHF
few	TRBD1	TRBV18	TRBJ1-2	TGTGCCAGCTCACTTGGGACAGGGGATGGCTACACCTTC	CASSLGTGDGYTF
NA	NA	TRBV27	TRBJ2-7	TGTGCCAGCAGTGGTTCTAGGTCTAAGGTCTACGAGCAGTACTTC	CASSGSRSKVYEQYF
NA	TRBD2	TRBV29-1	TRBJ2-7	TGCAGCGTTGAATGGGGGGGAGGGCCCTACGAGCAGTACTTC	CSVEWGGGPYEQYF
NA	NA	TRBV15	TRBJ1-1	TGTGCCACCAGCAGGGGTGACAAGCGGTCGGTAACTGAAGCTTTCTTT	CATSRGDKRSVTEAFF